This T cell receptor (beta chain) emerged from a study of T cell responses to AZD1222 COVID-19 vaccine. Findings of the study overall: Sampled repertoires all dated from after the peak T cell response. With two AZD1222 doses given, Spike-specific TCR breadth and depth both rose. Mapped onto spike, vaccine-associated CD4 TCRs spanned it and were dominant at 160-218 and 743-854.

CDR3 length: 12 amino acids. Germline V gives CDR1 SGHTA, CDR2 FQGNSA. V lost 5 bases to trimming and J lost 8 bases, with 12 bases between them. Note on this clone: Its specificity is unknown.

The assay was immunoSEQ multiplex PCR, and TCRdb's table has in-frame clones only and misses some. Altogether some 120,000 clones are present, 75% to 90% being singletons, with the ten largest covering less than 5.5%. The material sequenced was peripheral blood, taken 28 days after the second AZD1222 dose. This TCR was recovered from an adult who received the AZD1222 COVID-19 vaccine. This chain connects TRBV7-2 to TRBJ1-2; D might be TRBD1 (5 bases). The CDR3 sequence: CASSPGTRGYTF. DNA for the CDR3: TGTGCCAGCAGCCCCGGGACGCGGGGCTACACCTTC. Drawing the rest from reference TRBV7-2 and TRBJ1-2, the complete variable domain is GAGVSQSPSNKVTEKGKDVELRCDPISGHTALYWYRQSLGQGLEFLIYFQGNSAPDKSGLPSDRFSAERTGGSVSTLTIQRTQQEDSAVYLCASSPGTRGYTFGSGTRLTVV.